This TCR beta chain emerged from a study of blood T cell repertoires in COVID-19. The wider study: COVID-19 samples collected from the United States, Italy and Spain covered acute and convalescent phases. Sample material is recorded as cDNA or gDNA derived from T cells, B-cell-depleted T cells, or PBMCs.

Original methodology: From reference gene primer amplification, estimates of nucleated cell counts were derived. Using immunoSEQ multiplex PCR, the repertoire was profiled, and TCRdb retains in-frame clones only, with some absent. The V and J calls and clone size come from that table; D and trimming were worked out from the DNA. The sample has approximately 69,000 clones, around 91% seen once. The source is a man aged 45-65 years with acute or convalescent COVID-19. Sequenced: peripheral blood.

The CDR3 DNA is TGTGCCTGGAGTGGCGTTAACACTGAAGCTTTCTTT. Translation gives CAWSGVNTEAFF. The V and J genes are TRBV30 and TRBJ1-1; D not certain. The CDR3 contains 12 residues. Between the trimmed V and J ends, which lost 1 base and 2 bases, there was a span of 5 bases. The germline V gene encodes CDR1 GTSNPN and CDR2 SVGIG (reference sequence).